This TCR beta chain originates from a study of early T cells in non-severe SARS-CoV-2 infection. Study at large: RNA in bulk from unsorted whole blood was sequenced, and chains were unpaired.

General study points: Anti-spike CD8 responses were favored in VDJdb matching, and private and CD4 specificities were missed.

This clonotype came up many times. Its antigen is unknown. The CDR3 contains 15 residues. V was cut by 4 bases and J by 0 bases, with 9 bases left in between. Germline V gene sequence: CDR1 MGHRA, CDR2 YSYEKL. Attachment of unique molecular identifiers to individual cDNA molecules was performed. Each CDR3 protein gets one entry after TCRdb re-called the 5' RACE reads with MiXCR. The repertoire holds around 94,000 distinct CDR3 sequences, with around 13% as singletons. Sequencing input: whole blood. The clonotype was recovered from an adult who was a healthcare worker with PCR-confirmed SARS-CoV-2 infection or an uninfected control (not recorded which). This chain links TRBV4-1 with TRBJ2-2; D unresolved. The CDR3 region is CASSRATTNTGELFF. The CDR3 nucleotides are TGCGCCAGCAGCCGGGCGACAACGAACACCGGGGAGCTGTTTTTT.